The sequence of this T cell receptor (beta chain) was determined in a study of spatial heterogeneity in lung cancer. Whole-study context: The donor group consisted of roughly 70 patients who had untreated, early-stage non-small cell lung cancer.

Looked up from germline, CDR1 is SGHTA and CDR2 is FQGNSA. V lost 4 bases and J lost 4; bases outside the gene matches: 7. The CDR3 is 15 residues long. Points from the study as a whole: The study found ubiquitous expanded tumor TCRs in blood more at resection than follow-up.

TCRdb re-derived calls from the 5' RACE reads in MiXCR, one entry per CDR3 protein. The table lists about 15,000 distinct CDR3 sequences, 5% to 7.5% of them singletons, with roughly 25% in the top ten. This clonotype was seen a handful of times. Its antigen is not known. Stated time point: blood at routine non-recurrence follow-up after resection. Sequencing was performed on whole RNA extracted from tumor and nontumor lung tissue, or from frozen PBMC, and the material was left unsorted. The specimen was PBMCs, collected at follow-up. This chain connects TRBV7-2 to TRBJ1-2, with 9 bases identical to TRBD1. This sequence was found in a male donor with early-stage non-small cell lung cancer. The CDR3 protein is CASSSPQGAGYGYTF. The CDR3 DNA reads as TGTGCCAGCAGCTCCCCACAGGGGGCAGGCTATGGCTACACCTTC.